A selection of T cell receptor beta chains follows, all from one sample in a study of T cell repertoires in cytomegalovirus infection. The antigens these receptors bind are not known. Each CDR3 protein gets one entry after TCRdb re-called the reads with MiXCR. The sample has hundreds of thousands of distinct CDR3 sequences; roughly 28% are singletons. This sample comprised cultured PBMCs, obtained from culture after CMV antigen stimulation. Source of these receptors: a human donor in good health (CMV status not recorded). Some clones in this sample may be carry-over from other donors' samples. Each CDR3 is given with its conserved first and last residue. A D gene is named only where the DNA matches it firmly. A row's size may be missing; if present it is once, few, many or a size class.

NA	NA	TRBV5-4	TRBJ1-3	TGTGCCAGCAGTCCCGGGACATCAAACACCATATATTTT	CASSPGTSNTIYF
few	NA	TRBV12-3/TRBV12-4	TRBJ1-1	TGTGCCAGCACCGACACAGGGACCACTGAAGCTTTCTTT	CASTDTGTTEAFF
NA	TRBD2	TRBV7-3	TRBJ2-1	TGTGCCAGCAGCCAGGGACTAGCGGGGGGATGGTACAATGAGCAGTTCTTC	CASSQGLAGGWYNEQFF
NA	NA	TRBV6-6	TRBJ1-2	TGTGCCAGCAGTAACCAACAGGGAATAATTTATGGCTACACCTTC	CASSNQQGIIYGYTF
NA	NA	TRBV7-2	TRBJ1-1	TGTGCCAGCAGCTTAGGACAGATAATGAACACTGAAGCTTTCTTT	CASSLGQIMNTEAFF
NA	TRBD2	TRBV7-3	TRBJ2-3	TGTGCCAGCAGCTCCGGGACTACCACCGCGAGCACAGATACGCAGTATTTT	CASSSGTTTASTDTQYF
many	TRBD2	TRBV11-2	TRBJ2-7	TGTGCCAGCAGCTCTATAGCGGGAGAGGTTAGTAGGGACTTC	CASSSIAGEVSRDF
few	NA	TRBV14	TRBJ1-1	TGTGCCAGCAGCCAAGAAACAGGGATGGCTTTCTTT	CASSQETGMAFF
many	TRBD1	TRBV7-2	TRBJ1-1	TGTGCCAGCAGCTCCGAAATCAGGACAGGGGTGACTGAAGCTTTCTTT	CASSSEIRTGVTEAFF
few	TRBD2	TRBV7-3	TRBJ2-1	TGTGCCAGCAGCTTGGTGCTAGCGGGAGGTATAAATGAGCAGTTCTTC	CASSLVLAGGINEQFF
few	NA	TRBV6-8	TRBJ2-1	TGTGCCAGCCTGAATCATAATGAGCAGTTCTTC	CASLNHNEQFF
NA	TRBD2	TRBV4-1	TRBJ2-2	TGCGCCAGCAGCCAAGCGGGACTAGCGGGAGGAAGAACCGGGGAGCTGTTTTTT	CASSQAGLAGGRTGELFF
NA	NA	TRBV14	TRBJ1-2	TGTGCCAGCAGCCAATCCACGAACTATGGCTACACCTTC	CASSQSTNYGYTF
NA	TRBD1	TRBV4-2	TRBJ1-2	TGTGCCAGCAGCCAATCGGGACAGGGGGCGAACTATGGCTACACCTTC	CASSQSGQGANYGYTF
few	TRBD2	TRBV12-5	TRBJ2-1	TGTGCTAGTGGTAAGGGACTAGGCGGGGATGAGCAGTTCTTC	CASGKGLGGDEQFF
few	NA	TRBV10-3	TRBJ2-2	TGTGCCATCAGCGGCCTGAGGTTTAAGGACAGACCCCTTCACTCGAACACCGGGGAGCTGTTTTTT	CAISGLRFKDRPLHSNTGELFF
few	NA	TRBV5-6	TRBJ1-5	TGTGCCAGCAGCTTGGGGGTACATCAGCCCCAGCATTTT	CASSLGVHQPQHF
NA	NA	TRBV2	TRBJ1-5	TGTGCCAGCAGTGATGGGGGCCGGTTAAATCAGCCCCAGCATTTT	CASSDGGRLNQPQHF
NA	TRBD2	TRBV6-1	TRBJ2-7	TGTGCCAGCAAGCGGGACTCCTACGAGCAGTACTTC	CASKRDSYEQYF
NA	NA	TRBV28	TRBJ2-2	TGTGCCAGCAGTTTGCCCAGGACGACCGGGGAGCTGTTTTTT	CASSLPRTTGELFF
NA	NA	TRBV12-3/TRBV12-4	TRBJ2-7	TGTGCCAGCAGTTCTCGGGGCAATTCGCTGTACGAGCAGTACTTC	CASSSRGNSLYEQYF
few	NA	TRBV5-4	TRBJ2-1	TGTGCCAGCAGCTTGGAACGGAGCTCCTACAATGAGCAGTTCTTC	CASSLERSSYNEQFF
NA	TRBD2	TRBV20-1	TRBJ2-3	TGCAGTGCGGAGGGGACTAGCGGGGGGAACCCCACAGATACGCAGTATTTT	CSAEGTSGGNPTDTQYF
few	NA	TRBV7-2	TRBJ1-3	TGTGCCAGCAGCGATCCGGGGGAAACCATATATTTT	CASSDPGETIYF
NA	NA	TRBV7-3	TRBJ2-6	TGTGCCAGCAGCTTAGGTCCGGGAGTATCCGGGGCCAACGTCCTGACTTTC	CASSLGPGVSGANVLTF
few	NA	TRBV7-9	TRBJ1-5	TGTGCCAGCAGCTGGGGAAATCAGCCCCAGCATTTT	CASSWGNQPQHF
NA	TRBD1	TRBV6-1	TRBJ2-2	TGTGCCAGCAGTGATATTACCGGGACAGGTGGTTGGACCGGGGAGCTGTTTTTT	CASSDITGTGGWTGELFF
NA	TRBD1	TRBV12-3/TRBV12-4	TRBJ2-5	TGTGCCAGCAGTTCGCGGGACAGGCGGGAGACCCAGTACTTC	CASSSRDRRETQYF
NA	TRBD1	TRBV2	TRBJ2-3	TGTGCCAGCAACAGGGGTCGCGGCACAGATACGCAGTATTTT	CASNRGRGTDTQYF